These 3 T cell receptor beta chains came from one sample sequenced in a study of OX40 agonist ivuxolimab in advanced cancers. Clones were sequenced by immunoSEQ multiplex PCR, and TCRdb holds only the in-frame ones, with some missing. The data show fewer than 95,000 clones, 85% to 90% seen once. The sample consisted of CD4+ or CD8+ T cells sorted from blood, taken in a trial of the OX40 agonist ivuxolimab. These receptors were taken from an adult with an advanced solid tumor such as melanoma, head and neck, liver or kidney cancer.

CDR3 protein: CASRGVMGRGSGNTIYF. The CDR3 bases are TGTGCCAGCCGTGGAGTTATGGGCAGGGGTTCTGGAAACACCATATATTTT. The chain employs TRBV7-9 and TRBJ1-3; possible D gene TRBD1, 6 bases. The CDR3 totals 17 residues. Trimming took off 8 bases at V and 1 base at J, with 21 bases between the two ends. Germline values: CDR1 SEHNR, CDR2 FQNEAQ (reference sequence).

This chain uses TRBV9 with TRBJ1-2, with D possibly matching TRBD1 (5 bases). This CDR3 spans 14 amino acids. Trimming removed 2 bases at V and 6 bases at J, with 14 bases between. Per germline, CDR1 SGDLS and CDR2 YYNGEE. In DNA form, the CDR3 reads TGTGCCAGCAGCGTCACAGGACCAAAGGATGGCTACACCTTC. Translated, it gives CASSVTGPKDGYTF.

The chain is built from TRBV12-2 and TRBJ2-2; the table's D gene call, TRBD1, was not cross checked with the DNA. TRBV12-2 is labeled a pseudogene. The CDR3 has 15 amino acids. The CDR3: CASSPTGGISGELFF. CDR3 bases: TGTGCCAGCAGCCCAACAGGGGGCATATCCGGGGAGCTGTTTTTT.